One sample yielded the 32 T cell receptor beta chains listed below, sequenced in a study of T cell repertoires in cytomegalovirus infection. TCRdb re-analysed the reads in MiXCR, keeping a single row per CDR3 protein. The sample holds about a million distinct CDR3 sequences, under 40% seen once. These receptors have no identified antigens. The source material was cultured CD8+ T cells from PBMCs, sampled from culture after CMV antigen stimulation. The receptors were sampled from a human donor in good health (CMV status not recorded). Some clones in this sample may be carry-over from other donors' samples.

This clonotype was seen at least ten times. The chain couples TRBV7-6 to TRBJ2-7, with 7 bases matching TRBD1. V lost 0 bases and J lost 0; bases outside the gene matches: 2. Germline CDR1 SGHVS, CDR2 FNYEAQ. The CDR3 is made up of 15 amino acids. In DNA, the CDR3 is TGTGCCAGCAGCTTAGCCGGGACAGTCTCCTACGAGCAGTACTTC. Translated, it gives CASSLAGTVSYEQYF.

This clonotype was observed at least ten times. V gene TRBV7-6 combines with J gene TRBJ2-6, with D unresolved. CDR3 length equals 18 residues. Germline loops: CDR1 SGHVS, CDR2 FNYEAQ. Trimming left V 7 bases short and J 0 bases short, with 19 bases between. CDR3 in amino acids: CASTRGPDDRSGANVLTF. The CDR3 DNA follows: TGTGCCAGCACCCGAGGACCGGATGACCGCTCTGGGGCCAACGTCCTGACTTTC. The whole variable domain, remainder taken from reference TRBV7-6 and TRBJ2-6, is GAGVSQSPRYKVTKRGQDVALRCDPISGHVSLYWYRQALGQGPEFLTYFNYEAQQDKSGLPNDRFSAERPEGSISTLTIQRTEQRDSAMYRCASTRGPDDRSGANVLTFGAGSRLTVL.

The genes are TRBV9 and TRBJ2-3; 7 bases match TRBD2. The V segment lost 2 bases and the J segment 2 bases; nucleotides outside the gene matches: 8. This CDR3 comprises 16 residues. In germline, CDR1 is SGDLS, CDR2 YYNGEE. CDR3 nucleotides: TGTGCCAGCAGCGTCCCATCAGCGGGGTACACAGATACGCAGTATTTT. This encodes CASSVPSAGYTDTQYF.

V usage is TRBV10-1 and J usage is TRBJ1-1; D is ambiguous. Germline V gives CDR1 WNHNN, CDR2 SYGVQD (reference sequence). V was cut by 3 bases and J by 3 bases, with 8 bases left in between. CDR3 size: 13 residues. This CDR3 reads CASSDPGDTEAFF. In nucleotides, the CDR3 is TGCGCCAGCAGTGACCCCGGGGACACTGAAGCTTTCTTT.

This rearrangement joins TRBV6-2 or TRBV6-3 to TRBJ1-5; no clear D. Trimming stripped 7 bases from V and 5 bases from J, with 12 bases between. Per germline, CDR1 MNHEY and CDR2 SVGEGT. The CDR3 runs 13 residues. The CDR3 region is CASKVEVDQPQHF. The CDR3 DNA follows: TGTGCCAGCAAGGTAGAAGTCGATCAGCCCCAGCATTTT.

In this sample, this clonotype turned up a few times. The chain is built from TRBV19 and TRBJ2-1; possibly TRBD1 for D (5 bases). CDR3 length: 11 residues. Germline V CDR1 and CDR2: LNHDA, SQIVND (reference sequence). Trimming shortened V by 7 bases and J by 9 bases, and 10 bases separated the two germline ends. In DNA form, the CDR3 reads TGTGCCAGTACCAGGGATCGTGAGCAGTTCTTC. Amino acids: CASTRDREQFF. The entire variable domain, with the rest obtained from reference TRBV19 and TRBJ2-1, is as follows: DGGITQSPKYLFRKEGQNVTLSCEQNLNHDAMYWYRQDPGQGLRLIYYSQIVNDFQKGDIAEGYSVSREKKESFPLTVTSAQKNPTAFYLCASTRDREQFFGPGTRLTVL.

This rearrangement joins TRBV20-1 to TRBJ2-4; no clear D. The CDR3 has 14 amino acids. CDR1 is DFQATT and CDR2 is SNEGSKA in the germline V gene (reference sequence). Between the trimmed V and J ends, which lost 0 bases and 6 bases, there was a span of 12 bases. This CDR3 is CSARDPSILNIQYF. The CDR3 nucleotides are TGCAGTGCTAGAGATCCGAGCATCTTAAACATTCAGTACTTC.

This chain connects TRBV7-4 to TRBJ1-1; D may be TRBD1 (6 bases). Trimming pared 5 bases from V and 0 bases from J, leaving 13 bases between. CDR3 size: 15 residues. The V gene's germline CDR1 is SGHVT and CDR2 SQSDAQ. The CDR3 DNA sequence: TGTGCCAGCAGCCCCACCGACAGGCTGAACACTGAAGCTTTCTTT. Translated, it gives CASSPTDRLNTEAFF.

In this sample, this clonotype turned up a few times. This sequence joins TRBV18 and TRBJ1-5, with a possible D match to TRBD1 (6 bases). V dropped 2 bases and J dropped 5 bases, with 13 bases sitting between them. Germline assignment: CDR1 KGHSH and CDR2 LQKENI. CDR3 length: 15 residues. The CDR3 loop is CASSPSGQTYQPQHF. Here the CDR3 DNA reads TGTGCCAGCTCACCATCAGGACAGACTTATCAGCCCCAGCATTTT.

This clonotype was counted at least ten times. The V call is TRBV7-6, the J call TRBJ1-5; perhaps TRBD1 as D (6 bases). The CDR3 consists of 15 residues. V lost 5 bases, J lost 1 base, and 12 bases lay in between. CDR1 is SGHVS and CDR2 is FNYEAQ in the germline V gene. The chain's CDR3 is CASSKDSSSNQPQHF. For the CDR3, the DNA is TGTGCCAGCAGCAAGGACAGTAGCAGCAATCAGCCCCAGCATTTT.

J is TRBJ2-7 and V is TRBV6-1; D is ambiguous. This CDR3 spans 15 amino acids. Germline CDR1 is MNHNS and CDR2 is SASEGT. Trimming pared 7 bases from V and 0 bases from J, leaving 16 bases between. CDR3 sequence (DNA): TGTGCCAGCACCTACAGCAGGTCGAGCTCCTACGAGCAGTACGTC. Translated, it gives CASTYSRSSSYEQYV.

Of note for this clonotype: A read error may be the cause here, since a much bigger clone is one base away. V and J are TRBV7-2 and TRBJ1-5, with 8 bases matching TRBD1. The CDR3 extends over 15 amino acids. Germline-derived CDR1 and CDR2 are SGHTA and FQGNSA. V dropped 8 bases and J dropped 5; count of bases not matched to a gene: 11. The CDR3 DNA follows: TGTGCCAGCGGCTCATGGGGGACAGGCCATCAGCCCCAGCATTTT. Encoded protein: CASGSWGTGHQPQHF.

This clonotype was detected only a few times. The chain carries TRBV27 and TRBJ2-2; TRBD1 matches at 8 bases. Losses at the gene ends were 5 bases for V and 6 bases for J; bases not matched to a gene: 5. From germline, CDR1 is MNHEY and CDR2 SMNVEV (reference sequence). The CDR3 contains 14 residues. The chain's CDR3 is CASSPRGRPGELFF. The CDR3 nucleotides read TGTGCCAGCAGTCCCAGGGGGCGCCCCGGGGAGCTGTTTTTT.

This sequence joins TRBV7-8 and TRBJ2-2; D possibly uses TRBD1 or TRBD2 (6 bases each). Trimming took off 0 bases at V and 3 bases at J, with 14 bases between the two ends. CDR1 and CDR2 (germline): SGHVS, FQNEAQ. This CDR3 is 17 amino acids long. The CDR3 loop reads CASSLARGEADTGELFF. The CDR3 DNA reads as TGTGCCAGCAGCTTAGCGAGGGGGGAGGCGGACACCGGGGAGCTGTTTTTT.

The V and J genes are TRBV7-9 and TRBJ2-5; TRBD1 matches at 7 bases. This CDR3 region has 15 residues. Per germline, CDR1 SEHNR and CDR2 FQNEAQ (reference sequence). J gave up 1 base and V 5 bases, and 7 bases lay outside the gene matches. As DNA, the CDR3 is TGTGCCAGCAGCCCCTCGGGACAGAGCCAAGAGACCCAGTACTTC. It yields the protein CASSPSGQSQETQYF.

The CDR3 loop reads CASSWDGRSYEQYV. The CDR3 nucleotides read TGTGCCAGCAGCTGGGATGGAAGGTCCTACGAGCAGTACGTC. This chain connects TRBV5-4 to TRBJ2-7; D gene unclear. The length of the CDR3 is 14 residues. Trimming stripped 3 bases from V and 1 base from J, with 11 bases between. Per the germline V gene, CDR1 is SGHNT and CDR2 is YYREEE (reference sequence).

This clonotype has only a few counts. The chain has TRBV27 and TRBJ2-1; possibly TRBD1 for D (5 bases). Trimming stripped 6 bases from V and 5 bases from J, with 17 bases between. The V gene's germline CDR1 is MNHEY and CDR2 SMNVEV (reference sequence). This CDR3 contains 15 residues. CDR3 residues: CASSLTRAGDNEQFF. CDR3 bases: TGTGCCAGCAGCCTTACCAGGGCAGGCGACAATGAGCAGTTCTTC.

This clonotype was observed many times. V gene TRBV7-2 combines with J gene TRBJ1-4, with D perhaps TRBD1 (5 bases). Germline CDR1 is SGHTA and CDR2 is FQGNSA. The CDR3 runs to 14 residues. V lost 5 bases, J lost 6 bases, and 13 bases lay in between. The CDR3 loop is CASSQGGMHEKLFF. In DNA form, the CDR3 reads TGTGCCAGCAGCCAGGGAGGGATGCATGAAAAACTGTTTTTT.

The chain recombines TRBV5-1 with TRBJ2-1; 7 nucleotides align to TRBD1. This CDR3 has 17 residues. J gave up 7 bases and V 2 bases, and 15 bases lay outside the gene matches. Germline lookup yields CDR1 SGHRS and CDR2 YFSETQ. As DNA, the CDR3 is TGCGCCAGCAGCTTTAGACAGGGCCCGAGGGATATGAATGAGCAGTTCTTC. Translated, it gives CASSFRQGPRDMNEQFF.

The sample holds many counts of this clonotype. The V and J genes are TRBV6-2 or TRBV6-3 and TRBJ2-7; 9 nucleotides line up with TRBD1. This CDR3 spans 16 amino acids. Trimming took 0 bases from V and 0 from J; bases not matched to a gene: 3. CDR1 is MNHEY and CDR2 is SVGEGT in the germline V gene. The CDR3 here is CASSYSNRGLSYEQYV. The CDR3 nucleotides are TGTGCCAGCAGTTACTCGAACAGGGGGCTCTCCTACGAGCAGTACGTC.

This chain links TRBV6-2 or TRBV6-3 with TRBJ2-7; D unresolved. Looked up from germline, CDR1 is MNHEY and CDR2 is SVGEGT. This CDR3 has 16 residues. V lost 0 bases, J lost 2 bases, and 14 bases lay in between. CDR3 nucleotides: TGTGCCAGCAGTTACTCGATCGCCAGTGGAACCTACGAGCAGTACGTC. It specifies CASSYSIASGTYEQYV.

This clonotype appeared a few times. This rearrangement joins TRBV5-4 to TRBJ2-3; 9 nucleotides align to TRBD2. CDR1 is SGHNT, CDR2 YYREEE, per germline (reference sequence). The CDR3 extends over 18 amino acids. J gave up 3 bases and V 4 bases, and 15 bases lay outside the gene matches. The CDR3 loop reads CASSPQGAGGPGTDTQYF. DNA of the CDR3: TGTGCCAGCAGCCCCCAGGGTGCGGGGGGGCCAGGTACAGATACGCAGTATTTT.

The V and J genes are TRBV15 and TRBJ1-2; D remains ambiguous. The germline V and J ends were trimmed by 5 bases and 2 bases, with 18 bases remaining between them. CDR3 size: 16 residues. Per the germline V gene, CDR1 is LNHNV and CDR2 is YYDKDF (reference sequence). The CDR3 spells CATSLEVAVPNYGYTF. The DNA of the CDR3 is TGTGCCACCAGCTTAGAGGTGGCAGTCCCAAACTATGGCTACACCTTC.

The chain recombines TRBV5-6 with TRBJ1-2; D gene uncertain. This CDR3 has 13 residues. Trimming left V 4 bases short and J 5 bases short, with 12 bases between. Per germline, CDR1 SGHDT and CDR2 YYEEEE. The CDR3 sequence is CASSHLEAYGYTF. The CDR3 region has the DNA TGTGCCAGCAGCCACTTGGAGGCTTATGGCTACACCTTC.

This clonotype has only a few counts. The chain links TRBV15 to TRBJ1-1; D is unresolved. CDR1 is LNHNV, CDR2 YYDKDF, per germline (reference sequence). This CDR3 spans 13 amino acids. V lost 3 bases and J 4 bases, leaving 9 bases between the germline ends. CDR3 nucleotides: TGTGCCACCAGCAGCGACGGGCTCACTGAAGCTTTCTTT. It is translated as CATSSDGLTEAFF.

This sequence joins TRBV13 and TRBJ1-5; D not resolved. V lost 4 bases, J lost 9 bases, and 10 bases lay in between. CDR3 length: 12 residues. Germline assignment: CDR1 PRHDT and CDR2 FYEKMQ (reference sequence). For the CDR3, the DNA is TGTGCCAGCAGCTCTTTCCCTGGGCCCCAGCATTTT. Protein: CASSSFPGPQHF.

The rearrangement joins TRBV5-5 to TRBJ1-3; D ambiguous. Trimming shortened V by 0 bases and J by 2 bases, and 15 bases separated the two germline ends. CDR1 and CDR2 (germline): SGHKS, YYEKEE (reference sequence). This CDR3 spans 17 amino acids. The DNA of the CDR3 is TGTGCCAGCAGCTTGGGTTATGACCAGCTCCCTGGAAACACCATATATTTT. As protein: CASSLGYDQLPGNTIYF.

This sequence joins TRBV19 and TRBJ2-7; 10 bases are shared with TRBD1. Per germline, CDR1 LNHDA and CDR2 SQIVND (reference sequence). This CDR3 spans 14 amino acids. V lost 4 bases and J lost 6; bases outside the gene matches: 6. DNA of the CDR3: TGTGCCAGTAGTACCCGGGACAGGGGTGTCGAGCAGTACGTC. Translated, it gives CASSTRDRGVEQYV.

V is TRBV4-1 and J is TRBJ2-3; a possible D gene is TRBD2 (5 bases). Trimming took 4 bases from V and 4 from J, leaving 12 bases between them. This CDR3 region has 14 residues. Germline V gene sequence: CDR1 MGHRA, CDR2 YSYEKL. The CDR3 spells CASSPLGSADTQYF. Here the CDR3 DNA reads TGCGCCAGCAGCCCCTTGGGTAGCGCAGATACGCAGTATTTT.

Notes on this clonotype: A much more abundant neighbour one base away suggests this may be a read error. The rearrangement uses TRBV7-8 and TRBJ2-7; perhaps TRBD2 as D (6 bases). Germline assignment: CDR1 SGHVS and CDR2 FQNEAQ. V lost 10 bases and J 2 bases, leaving 18 bases between the germline ends. This CDR3 contains 14 residues. CDR3 sequence: CANIFGGVPYEQYF. The CDR3 DNA is TGTGCCAACATTTTCGGAGGGGTTCCCTACGAGCAGTACTTC.

The CDR3: CASSDSSKLLTQYF. The CDR3 DNA is TGTGCCAGCAGTGACTCCTCTAAGCTCTTGACCCAGTACTTC. The chain employs TRBV25-1 and TRBJ2-5; D remains ambiguous. CDR1 is MGHDK and CDR2 is SYGVNS in the germline V gene. The CDR3 totals 14 residues. V lost 3 bases to trimming and J lost 7 bases, with 15 bases between them.

V and J are TRBV5-4 and TRBJ2-7, with 9 bases identical to TRBD1. The CDR3 covers 16 residues. Germline-derived CDR1 and CDR2 are SGHNT and YYREEE (reference sequence). V trimming: 3 bases; J trimming: 3 bases; junction bases outside the gene matches: 10. CDR3 protein: CASSSSPGTGSYEQYF. The CDR3 coding sequence is TGTGCCAGCAGCTCTTCCCCCGGGACAGGGAGCTACGAGCAGTACTTC.